This record covers a single T cell receptor (beta chain). Its antigen is not identified. This sample was taken from a study of response to subunit inactivated influenza vaccine. TCRdb re-analysed the RT-PCR reads in MiXCR, keeping a single row per CDR3 protein. The table has roughly 520,000 distinct CDR3 sequences, 25% seen once. Study observations and caveats: Researchers suggested that each seasonal influenza vaccination recruits few new T cells.

The source was CD4+ T cells sorted from PBMCs, collected around 5 days after vaccination. The clonotype originates from a man aged 45 to 65 who received an inactivated influenza vaccine.

In DNA form, the CDR3 reads TGTGCCAGTAGCTTCGCGGGACTAACCGGAGAGACCCAGTACTTC. Its protein is CASSFAGLTGETQYF. V gene TRBV19 combines with J gene TRBJ2-5, with 7 positions matching TRBD2. From germline, CDR1 is LNHDA and CDR2 SQIVND (reference sequence). This CDR3 region has 15 residues. The J segment lost 4 bases and the V segment lost 6 bases, leaving 11 bases of the junction unmatched.